This TCR beta chain was recorded in a study of tumor-infiltrating lymphocytes in localized non-small cell lung cancer. Turning to the study itself: Some samples were collected after neoadjuvant chemotherapy; smokers, never-smokers and several histologies were included.

Details on this clone: What it binds is unknown.

The CDR3 totals 15 residues. Trimming removed 5 bases at V and 5 bases at J, with 15 bases between. CDR1 is MNHNY, CDR2 SVGAGI, per germline (reference sequence). Whole-study findings and limits: Technical variation could not be separated from intratumor heterogeneity here. Not all patients were TCR sequenced, owing to tissue quantity. No T-cell fraction difference was seen between IM1 and IM2 tumors.

TCRdb's copy holds only in-frame clones and misses some; the assay was immunoSEQ multiplex PCR. The sample has some 9,300 clones; 65% to 85% are singletons. Sequencing was carried out using uninvolved lung tissue not adjacent to the tumor. This clonotype originated in a human donor with non-small cell lung cancer. The rearrangement uses TRBV6-6 and TRBJ1-4, with a tentative D call TRBD1 (5 bases). The CDR3 DNA is TGTGCCAGCAGTACCCTCCGGGCAGGGAATGAAAAACTGTTTTTT. This codes for CASSTLRAGNEKLFF.